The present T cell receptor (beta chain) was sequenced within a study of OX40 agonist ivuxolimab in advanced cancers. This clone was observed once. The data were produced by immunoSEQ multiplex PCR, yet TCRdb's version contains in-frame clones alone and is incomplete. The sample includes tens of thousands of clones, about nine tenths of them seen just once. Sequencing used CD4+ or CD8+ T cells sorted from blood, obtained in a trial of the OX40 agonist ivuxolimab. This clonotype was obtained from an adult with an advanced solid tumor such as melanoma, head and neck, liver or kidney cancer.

CDR3 loop: CAWSRQYNEQFF. CDR3 DNA sequence: TGTGCCTGGAGTCGACAGTACAATGAGCAGTTCTTC. The rearrangement links TRBV30 to TRBJ2-1, with D possibly being TRBD1 (5 bases). Germline loops: CDR1 GTSNPN, CDR2 SVGIG (reference sequence). The CDR3 loop spans 12 amino acids. Trimming removed 2 bases at V and 4 bases at J, with 6 bases between. Full variable domain (rest looked up from reference TRBV30 and TRBJ2-1): SQTIHQWPATLVQPVGSPLSLECTVEGTSNPNLYWYRQAAGRGLQLLFYSVGIGQISSEVPQNLSASRPQDRQFILSSKKLLLSDSGFYLCAWSRQYNEQFFGPGTRLTVL.